The next 2 T cell receptor beta chains were all read from a single sample in a study of cytotoxic CD8 clonotypes in ibrutinib-treated CLL. Data came from immunoSEQ multiplex PCR; TCRdb stores just in-frame clones and leaves some out. The repertoire holds about 97,000 clones, with around 77% as singletons. The source was PBMCs, collected after 24 months of ibrutinib treatment. These receptor sequences come from a human donor with chronic lymphocytic leukemia.

This clone was seen a single time. The chain couples TRBV18 to TRBJ2-2; D perhaps matches TRBD1 (6 bases). Trimming stripped 3 bases from V and 7 bases from J, with 12 bases between. There are 14 residues in the CDR3. CDR1 and CDR2 (germline): KGHSH, LQKENI. CDR3 residues: CASSPGTRVGELFF. CDR3 in DNA: TGTGCCAGCTCACCCGGGACAAGGGTCGGGGAGCTGTTTTTT.

This clone has a handful of counts. The chain couples TRBV28 to TRBJ1-5, with 9 bases aligning to TRBD1. Germline lookup yields CDR1 MDHEN and CDR2 SYDVKM. The CDR3 extends over 18 amino acids. V shed 6 bases and J 2 bases; nucleotides not matched to a gene: 14. The CDR3 protein is CASRTTGGRFYGNQPQHF. The CDR3 bases are TGTGCCAGCAGGACCACAGGGGGCAGGTTCTATGGCAATCAGCCCCAGCATTTT.